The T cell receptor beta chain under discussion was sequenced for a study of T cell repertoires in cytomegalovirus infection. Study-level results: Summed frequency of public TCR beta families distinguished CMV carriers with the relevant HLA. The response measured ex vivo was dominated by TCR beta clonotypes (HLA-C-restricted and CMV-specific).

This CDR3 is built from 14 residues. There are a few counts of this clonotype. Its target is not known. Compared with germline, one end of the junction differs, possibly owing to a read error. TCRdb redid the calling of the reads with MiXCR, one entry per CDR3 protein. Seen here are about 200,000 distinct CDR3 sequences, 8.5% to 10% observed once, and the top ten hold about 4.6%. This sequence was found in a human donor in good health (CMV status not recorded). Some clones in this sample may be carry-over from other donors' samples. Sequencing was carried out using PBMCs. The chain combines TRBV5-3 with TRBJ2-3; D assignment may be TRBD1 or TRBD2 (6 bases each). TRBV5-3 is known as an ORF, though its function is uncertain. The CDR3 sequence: CASSWDGGGDTQYF. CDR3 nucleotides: TGTGCCAGCAGCTGGGACGGGGGCGGAGATACGCAGTATTTT.